These T cell receptor beta chains were read from a single sample in a study of CD8 T cells in ankylosing spondylitis. TCRdb used MiXCR to reprocess the 5' RACE reads, holding one entry per CDR3 protein. Of about 260,000 distinct CDR3 sequences detected, 20% appear once; the ten largest clones hold roughly 8%. The sequencing sample was made of blood, either unsorted or a sorted T cell fraction (not recorded which). Every receptor here comes from a male donor with ankylosing spondylitis or in good health (not recorded which). Each CDR3 is given with its conserved first and last residue. A D gene is named only where the DNA matches it firmly. Clone size is shown for a subset of rows, as once, few, many or a class of expanded clone.

v_gene,j_gene,abundance,d_gene,CDR3aa,CDR3nt
TRBV5-1,TRBJ1-1,NA,NA,CASSLVGEGNTEAFF,TGCGCCAGCAGCTTGGTCGGGGAAGGGAACACTGAAGCTTTCTTT
TRBV12-3/TRBV12-4,TRBJ1-1,NA,NA,CASGPTGEAFF,TGTGCCAGCGGCCCGACAGGTGAAGCTTTCTTT
TRBV5-1,TRBJ1-3,few,NA,CASSLGDTSNTIYF,TGCGCCAGCAGCTTGGGGGACACTTCAAACACCATATATTTT
TRBV21-1,TRBJ1-1,few,NA,CASRSGRVGTEAFF,TGTGCCAGCAGATCCGGGAGGGTGGGCACTGAAGCTTTCTTT
TRBV5-1,TRBJ2-5,NA,TRBD2,CASSGTSPQETQYF,TGCGCCAGCAGCGGGACTAGCCCCCAAGAGACCCAGTACTTC
TRBV20-1,TRBJ1-1,many,TRBD1,CSSPGQGNTEAFF,TGCAGTAGTCCGGGACAGGGTAACACTGAAGCTTTCTTT
TRBV7-2,TRBJ2-1,many,TRBD2,CASRLAPSSYNEQFF,TGTGCCAGCAGACTAGCGCCGAGCTCCTACAATGAGCAGTTCTTC
TRBV27,TRBJ1-1,many,NA,CASSLGLKMNTEAFF,TGTGCCAGCAGCCTCGGTTTGAAGATGAACACTGAAGCTTTCTTT
TRBV7-6,TRBJ2-5,NA,NA,CASSRIRKETQYF,TGTGCCAGCAGCCGTATCAGGAAAGAGACCCAGTACTTC
TRBV27,TRBJ2-3,once,NA,CASSPMGPLDTQYF,TGTGCCAGCAGTCCGATGGGACCTCTTGATACGCAGTATTTT
TRBV5-6,TRBJ2-3,few,TRBD1,CASSAGQGIDTQYF,TGTGCCAGCAGCGCGGGACAGGGGATAGATACGCAGTATTTT
TRBV20-1,TRBJ1-2,few,NA,CSGSGGAGNYGYTF,TGCAGTGGGTCCGGGGGCGCGGGGAACTATGGCTACACCTTC
TRBV12-3/TRBV12-4,TRBJ1-1,many,NA,CASSLWENTEAFF,TGTGCCAGCAGTTTATGGGAGAACACTGAAGCTTTCTTT
TRBV20-1,TRBJ1-1,many,NA,CSARDPPRGSEAFF,TGCAGTGCTAGAGATCCCCCGAGGGGCTCTGAAGCTTTCTTT
TRBV11-2,TRBJ1-1,few,NA,CASSPIRGHFLMNTEAFF,TGTGCCAGCAGCCCCATTCGAGGCCATTTTTTGATGAACACTGAAGCTTTCTTT
TRBV20-1,TRBJ2-2,NA,TRBD2,CSAPGRGTAGELFF,TGCAGTGCCCCAGGGAGGGGAACCGCCGGGGAGCTGTTTTTT
TRBV12-3/TRBV12-4,TRBJ1-1,few,TRBD1,CASSLEPGGRTEAFF,TGTGCCAGCAGTTTAGAGCCAGGGGGCCGGACTGAAGCTTTCTTT